One and the same sample provided the 10 T cell receptor beta chains below, sequenced in a study of Tregs in tolerant kidney transplant recipients. The table came from immunoSEQ multiplex PCR; TCRdb's copy has only in-frame clones and leaves some out. The sample table includes about 48,000 clones. Material: CD4+ T cells from blood, obtained before the transplant. All receptors come from a human donor who received a combined kidney and bone marrow transplant.

On this clone: The DNA ends 3 residues before the CDR3 does, and the rest of the CDR3 is filled in from the germline J gene. The rearrangement joins TRBV18 to TRBJ2-2, with 9 nucleotides matching TRBD2. V trimming: 2 bases; J trimming: 0 bases; junction bases outside the gene matches: 1. This CDR3 comprises 16 residues. CDR1 KGHSH and CDR2 LQKENI come from the germline V gene. CDR3: CASSPLAGANTGELFF. The sequenced CDR3 bases are TGTGCCAGCTCACCATTAGCGGGAGCGAACACCGGGGAG.

Comments on this clone: The CDR3 goes on 3 residues after the read ends, and that part is filled in from the germline J gene. The genes are TRBV20-1 and TRBJ1-1; a possible D gene is TRBD1 (6 bases). The CDR3 length is 15 residues. Per germline, CDR1 DFQATT and CDR2 SNEGSKA (reference sequence). V lost 5 bases to trimming and J lost 5 bases, with 21 bases between them. CDR3 bases read: TGCAGTGCTTTGACAGGTATGGATTTGGGAACTGAA. Its protein product is CSALTGMDLGTE. The complete CDR3 protein is CSALTGMDLGTEAFF.

On this clone: The sequence runs out 3 residues before the end of the CDR3; the remainder is reconstructed from the germline J gene. This sequence joins TRBV5-1 and TRBJ2-7; 8 bases match TRBD1. This CDR3 spans 13 amino acids. The junction had 2 bases not matched to a gene; V was cut back by 3 bases and J by 3 bases. Germline V gene data show CDR1 as SGHRS and CDR2 as YFSETQ. Incomplete CDR3 DNA: TGCGCCAGCAGCTCCGGACAGGGCTACGAG. Protein product: CASSSGQGYE. The complete CDR3 reads CASSSGQGYEQYF. Complete variable domain (other parts from reference TRBV5-1 and TRBJ2-7): KAGVTQTPRYLIKTRGQQVTLSCSPISGHRSVSWYQQTPGQGLQFLFEYFSETQRNKGNFPGRFSGRQFSNSRSEMNVSTLELGDSALYLCASSSGQGYEQYFGPGTRLTVT.

CDR3 DNA (partial): TGCAGCGTTGGAGGGGAAACCGGGGAG. It encodes CSVGGETGE. The whole CDR3 protein reads CSVGGETGELFF. The V gene is TRBV29-1, the J gene TRBJ2-2, with D perhaps TRBD1 or TRBD2 (5 bases each). Read data end 3 residues before the CDR3 end; the end is taken from the germline J gene. The CDR3 extends over 12 amino acids. Germline-derived CDR1 and CDR2 are SQVTM and ANQGSEA. Trimming cost V 4 bases and J 5 bases, with 8 bases left between them.

Remarks on this clone: The CDR3 end is not reached by the read, which stops 3 residues before it; the germline J gene fills it in. The gene calls are TRBV6-1 and TRBJ2-7; D might be TRBD1 (6 bases). CDR1 is MNHNS, CDR2 SASEGT, per germline. The V end lost 2 bases, the J end lost 6 bases, and 11 bases lay between the germline ends. The CDR3 consists of 13 residues. The CDR3 protein is CASSETWTAEQYF. CDR3 DNA (partial): TGTGCCAGCAGTGAAACTTGGACAGCCGAG.

Comments on this clone: The CDR3 goes on 3 residues after the read ends, and that part is filled in from the germline J gene. The J gene is TRBJ1-4, the V gene TRBV18; 8 positions match TRBD1. Germline lookup yields CDR1 KGHSH and CDR2 LQKENI. This CDR3 region has 17 residues. Trimming cost V 2 bases and J 0 bases; bases outside gene matches: 5. The CDR3 spells CASSPIEQGATNEKLFF. CDR3 bases read: TGTGCCAGCTCACCAATCGAACAGGGGGCAACTAATGAAAAA.

In regard to this clone: The read ends 3 residues before the CDR3 terminus; that terminus is restored from the germline J gene. The chain has TRBV18 and TRBJ1-5; D unresolved. The CDR3 loop spans 13 amino acids. Germline CDR1 reads KGHSH; CDR2 reads LQKENI. This CDR3 reads CASSPKESGPQHF. The CDR3 bases that were read are TGTGCCAGCTCACCAAAAGAATCTGGCCCC.

To note about this clone: Read coverage stops 3 residues before the CDR3 terminus; the germline J gene supplies the remainder. V and J are TRBV7-9 and TRBJ1-6; D gene uncertain. The CDR3 sequence is 13 residues long. V shed 8 bases and J shed 7 bases, with 12 bases lying between them. From germline, CDR1 is SEHNR and CDR2 FQNEAQ (reference sequence). The sequenced part of the CDR3 DNA is TGTGCCAGCGAAATTTCAGGCAATTCACCC. This encodes CASEISGNSP. The CDR3 in full is CASEISGNSPLHF.

CDR3 amino acids: CASSLNRGSETQYF. The sequenced CDR3 bases are TGTGCCAGCAGCTTGAACAGGGGGAGTGAGACC. The gene calls are TRBV11-3 and TRBJ2-5, with 8 bases matching TRBD1. The CDR3 end falls 3 residues outside the read, so it is completed with the germline J gene. Germline V CDR1 and CDR2: SGHNT, YENEEA. The CDR3 loop spans 14 amino acids. Trimming took 3 bases from V and 5 from J; bases not matched to a gene: 5. Together with reference TRBV11-3 and TRBJ2-5, the CDR3 gives the full variable domain: EAGVVQSPRYKIIEKKQPVAFWCNPISGHNTLYWYLQNLGQGPELLIRYENEEAVDDSQLPKDRFSAERLKGVDSTLKIQPAELGDSAVYLCASSLNRGSETQYFGPGTRLLVL.

As regards this clone: The read finishes 3 residues shy of the CDR3 end, and the germline J gene is used to complete it. The chain uses TRBV29-1 and TRBJ2-3; TRBD1 agrees at 8 bases. The CDR3 consists of 12 residues. The germline CDR1 and CDR2 sequences are SQVTM and ANQGSEA. V dropped 7 bases and J dropped 3; count of bases not matched to a gene: 3. The CDR3: CSAWTGTDTQYF. The CDR3 bases that were read are TGCAGCGCTTGGACAGGGACAGATACG.